The 10 T cell receptor beta chains given below trace back to one sample, sequenced in a study of Graves' ophthalmopathy and Graves' hyperthyroidism. Transcripts of RNA were the source for amplifying TCR beta CDR3 regions. HTBI primers served in a first-round RT-PCR, which a second-round multiplex PCR followed. Each CDR3 protein is one row after TCRdb ran MiXCR on the multiplex PCR reads. Of about 160,000 distinct CDR3 sequences detected, 39% appear once; the ten largest clones hold around 9.3%. Material for sequencing was peripheral blood. These receptors all stem from a man between 25 and 39 years old with Graves' ophthalmopathy.

The sample holds a few counts of this clonotype. J is TRBJ2-5 and V is TRBV6-2 or TRBV6-3; D uncertain. Germline CDR1 MNHEY, CDR2 SVGEGT. The CDR3 extends over 14 amino acids. Between the trimmed V and J ends, which lost 2 bases and 2 bases, there was a span of 9 bases. The CDR3 is CASSYRSEQETQYF. The CDR3 DNA sequence: TGTGCCAGCAGTTACAGGTCAGAGCAAGAGACCCAGTACTTC.

The J gene is TRBJ1-3, the V gene TRBV6-1; D is possibly TRBD1 (6 bases). The CDR3 covers 13 residues. The V gene's germline CDR1 is MNHNS and CDR2 SASEGT. The V end lost 6 bases, the J end lost 3 bases, and 9 bases lay between the germline ends. In nucleotides, the CDR3 is TGTGCCAGCAGCGGCAGGGGTGGAAACACCATATATTTT. It translates to CASSGRGGNTIYF.

This clonotype has at least ten counts. The chain employs TRBV12-3 or TRBV12-4 and TRBJ2-2; D not resolved. CDR3 length: 13 amino acids. V lost 6 bases and J 6 bases, leaving 11 bases between the germline ends. This CDR3 is CASSLSLPGELFF. In nucleotides, the CDR3 is TGTGCCAGCAGCCTTTCCCTACCCGGGGAGCTGTTTTTT.

Points on this clonotype: An end of the junction does not agree with germline; a read error may underlie this. The chain joins TRBV6-2 or TRBV6-3 to TRBJ1-5; 8 bases are a match to TRBD1. The V gene's germline CDR1 is MNHEY and CDR2 SVGEGT. The CDR3 is 12 amino acids. The CDR3: CASSYSGTGFVF. In DNA, the CDR3 is TGTGCCAGCAGTTACTCCGGGACAGGCTTTGTGTTT.

V gene TRBV6-2 or TRBV6-3 combines with J gene TRBJ2-5, with TRBD1 as a possible D gene (5 bases). Germline-derived CDR1 and CDR2 are MNHEY and SVGEGT. V dropped 0 bases and J dropped 2 bases, with 19 bases sitting between them. This CDR3 has 18 residues. CDR3 in DNA: TGTGCCAGCAGTTACTCGACGAAGGCAGGGCTACTTCAAGAGACCCAGTACTTC. Amino acids: CASSYSTKAGLLQETQYF.

The rearrangement uses TRBV6-5 and TRBJ2-5; the D gene is possibly TRBD2 (5 bases). The length of the CDR3 is 14 residues. CDR1 and CDR2 (germline): MNHEY, SVGAGI. Trimming shortened V by 4 bases and J by 5 bases, and 14 bases separated the two germline ends. The CDR3 bases are TGTGCCAGCAGTTCCGGAGGAGAAGGGGAGACCCAGTACTTC. Amino acid sequence: CASSSGGEGETQYF.

This clonotype was found many times. The rearrangement links TRBV12-3 or TRBV12-4 to TRBJ2-4, with a tentative D call TRBD1 (5 bases). Trimming left V 8 bases short and J 9 bases short, with 20 bases between. This CDR3 has 14 amino acids. The CDR3 sequence: CASSLGQILGIQYF. The CDR3, as DNA: TGTGCCAGCTCCTTGGGGCAGATTTTAGGCATTCAGTACTTC.

This clonotype was counted at least ten times. This rearrangement joins TRBV27 to TRBJ1-2, with TRBD1 as a possible D gene (6 bases). The CDR3 consists of 14 residues. V gave up 8 bases and J gave up 6 bases, with 19 bases separating them. Germline CDR1 MNHEY, CDR2 SMNVEV (reference sequence). CDR3 in DNA: TGTGCCAGCTACTCTGGGAGGGGGGCGGATGGCTACACCTTC. Residues: CASYSGRGADGYTF.

The rearrangement uses TRBV6-5 and TRBJ1-1; D unresolved. The CDR3 is 15 amino acids. V was cut by 0 bases and J by 5 bases, with 13 bases left in between. Germline V gene data show CDR1 as MNHEY and CDR2 as SVGAGI. CDR3 nucleotide sequence: TGTGCCAGCAGTTACTCGTCCAGCCTAACTACTGAAGCTTTCTTT. Its protein product is CASSYSSSLTTEAFF.

This clonotype was detected many times. This rearrangement joins TRBV28 to TRBJ2-2, with D possibly matching TRBD2 (6 bases). V dropped 3 bases and J dropped 6 bases, with 14 bases sitting between them. CDR1 and CDR2 from the germline V gene are MDHEN and SYDVKM. The CDR3 covers 15 residues. This chain's CDR3 is CASSFPRTTPGELFF. The CDR3 DNA follows: TGTGCCAGCAGTTTTCCCCGGACTACTCCCGGGGAGCTGTTTTTT.